This record covers a single TCR beta chain. Its target is unknown. These data originate in a study of shared clonotypes between healthy human individuals. Regarding the study as a whole: The genetic and exposure-history diversity represented was limited by few donors.

Deep-level settings were used for running the assay. Original processing notes: With immunoSEQ giving junction-only sequences and no quality scores, filtering differed. Assay used: immunoSEQ multiplex PCR; TCRdb lists only in-frame clones, some missing. For V, J and clone size, that table is used; D and trimming come from the DNA. The table records some 96,000 clones, around 43% of them present only once. The receptor's source is a woman aged 40 to 50 in good health. Some clones in this sample may be carry-over from other donors' samples. The material sequenced was PBMCs.

CDR3 sequence reads: CASSQSGSKQGDGNTEAFF. The CDR3 nucleotides are TGCGCCAGCAGTCAATCGGGGAGCAAACAGGGAGATGGCAACACTGAAGCTTTCTTT. This sequence joins TRBV23-1 and TRBJ1-1, with D possibly being TRBD1 (6 bases). TRBV23-1 is an open reading frame whose function is uncertain. V was clipped by 0 bases and J by 2 bases, with 22 bases between them. The CDR3 runs to 19 residues.